This is a list of T cell receptor beta chains from one sample in a study of T and B cells in COVID-19 patients. TCRdb re-derived calls from the multiplex PCR reads in MiXCR, one entry per CDR3 protein. This table has 13,000 or so distinct CDR3 sequences, roughly 30% appearing once. Sequencing was carried out using blood. The source of these receptors is a human donor who had recovered from COVID-19. Each CDR3 is given with its conserved first and last residue. A D gene is named only where the DNA matches it firmly. Some rows have no size entry. The others give once, few or many, or a class for an expanded clone.

d_gene	v_gene	abundance	len	j_gene	CDR3nt	CDR3aa
.	TRBV18	.	13	TRBJ1-1	TGTGCCAGCTCACCTTCCGAGGGAAGGTCGGCTTTCTTT	CASSPSEGRSAFF
.	TRBV29-1	many	16	TRBJ1-2	TGCAGCGTTTTTTTAACCCACTTAGGAGCTAACTATGGCTACACCTTC	CSVFLTHLGANYGYTF
.	TRBV15	medium-sized	13	TRBJ2-7	TGTGCCACCAGCAATCGTGGGGCCTACGAGCAGTACTTC	CATSNRGAYEQYF
.	TRBV7-9	few	14	TRBJ2-1	TGTGCCAGCAGCGGCGGTGGCTCCTACAATGAGCAGTTCTTC	CASSGGGSYNEQFF
.	TRBV7-9	few	13	TRBJ2-7	TGTGCCAGCAGCTTAGTTGTCGCCGACGGGCAGTACTTC	CASSLVVADGQYF
.	TRBV12-3/TRBV12-4	.	14	TRBJ1-1	TGTGCCAGCAGTTCCTTTACCGGGAACACTGAAGCTTTCTTT	CASSSFTGNTEAFF
.	TRBV18	.	14	TRBJ1-5	TGTGCCAGCTCACTAGACAGGATCAATCAGCCCCAGCATTTT	CASSLDRINQPQHF
.	TRBV7-9	.	14	TRBJ1-4	TGTGCCAGCAGCTTTCGGACGGATAATGAAAAACTGTTTTTT	CASSFRTDNEKLFF
TRBD2	TRBV27	.	15	TRBJ2-3	TGTGCCAGCAGTTTTCTAGCGGGGAGCACAGATACGCAGTATTTT	CASSFLAGSTDTQYF
.	TRBV11-1	.	15	TRBJ1-4	TGTGCCAGCAGCTTTTCTGTAGGTCGAAATGAAAAACTGTTTTTT	CASSFSVGRNEKLFF
TRBD2	TRBV19	.	16	TRBJ2-1	TGTGCCAGTACCCTCATGGGACTAGCGGGCTACAATGAGCAGTTCTTC	CASTLMGLAGYNEQFF
.	TRBV6-5	.	16	TRBJ1-1	TGTGCCAGCAATCCGGCAGGAGGGCCGACGAACACTGAAGCTTTCTTT	CASNPAGGPTNTEAFF
TRBD1	TRBV30	many	13	TRBJ1-6	TGTGCCTTCCAGACAGGGGAACATTCACCCCTCCACTTT	CAFQTGEHSPLHF
TRBD1	TRBV10-1	.	13	TRBJ1-1	TGCGCCAGCAGGGAGAACAGGGGGACTGAAGCTTTCTTT	CASRENRGTEAFF
.	TRBV12-3/TRBV12-4	many	17	TRBJ2-7	TGTGCCAGCAGTTTAGGGAGCCTGGGACGGAGCTCCTACGAGCAGTACTTC	CASSLGSLGRSSYEQYF
TRBD2	TRBV24-1	.	15	TRBJ2-5	TGTGCCACCTCCCCGGTTGCGGGAGGGAGAGAGACCCAGTACTTC	CATSPVAGGRETQYF
.	TRBV12-3/TRBV12-4	.	13	TRBJ1-1	TGTGCTAGTGGTTCCTTATTGAACACTGAAGCTTTCTTT	CASGSLLNTEAFF
.	TRBV6-1	.	14	TRBJ2-7	TGTGCCAGCAGGGCCGGGTTTACCCTTTACGAGCAGTACTTC	CASRAGFTLYEQYF
.	TRBV18	few	12	TRBJ2-7	TGTGCCAGCTCTGAGATCTACTACGAGCAGTACTTC	CASSEIYYEQYF
TRBD2	TRBV6-1	many	17	TRBJ2-1	TGTGCCAGCAGTGAAGCGTGGCGGGGGGACATCTACAATGAGCAGTTCTTC	CASSEAWRGDIYNEQFF
.	TRBV24-1	few	15	TRBJ1-5	TGTGCCACCAGTAAGGGCACGTTCACCAATCAGCCCCAGCATTTT	CATSKGTFTNQPQHF
.	TRBV4-2	few	16	TRBJ1-2	TGTGCCAGCAGCCAAGACCTTACAGGCCTTAACTATGGCTACACCTTC	CASSQDLTGLNYGYTF
TRBD2	TRBV19	medium-sized	15	TRBJ2-7	TGTGCCAGTAGAGGAGCTAGCGGGGGCTCCTACGAGCAGTACTTC	CASRGASGGSYEQYF
.	TRBV6-5	many	17	TRBJ1-6	TGTGCCAGCAGTTACGCGTCAACGTCAGGGATCAGCGTACCCCTCCACTTT	CASSYASTSGISVPLHF
TRBD2	TRBV20-1	many	18	TRBJ2-2	TGCAGTGCTAGAGGGGGACTAGCGGGAGGGCCTACGGAAGGGGAGCTGTTTTTT	CSARGGLAGGPTEGELFF
TRBD2	TRBV11-2	.	20	TRBJ2-1	TGTGCCAGCAGCAACGGACAAGCCATGGGGACCTGGCGGGAGAACTATGAGCAGTTCTTC	CASSNGQAMGTWRENYEQFF
.	TRBV30	many	11	TRBJ1-4	TGTGCCTGGAGTGTAGATGAAAAACTGTTTTTT	CAWSVDEKLFF
.	TRBV6-4	few	13	TRBJ2-1	TGTGCCAGCAGATCAACCGTCGAAGCGGAGCAGTTCTTC	CASRSTVEAEQFF
TRBD2	TRBV29-1	.	16	TRBJ2-5	TGCAGCGTTGTGGACCCGGCGGGAGGGCCGGGAGAGACCCAGTACTTC	CSVVDPAGGPGETQYF
TRBD2	TRBV5-4	.	18	TRBJ2-6	TGTGCCAGCAGCTTGGATGCGCAGGGAGGGTCTGGGGCCAACGTCCTGACTTTC	CASSLDAQGGSGANVLTF
.	TRBV19	medium-sized	14	TRBJ2-3	TGTGCCAGTAGGCGGCAGGGTGAAACAGATACGCAGTATTTT	CASRRQGETDTQYF
TRBD2	TRBV20-1	.	15	TRBJ2-7	TGCAGTGCTAGCAGTCTAGCGGGCTATGCCTACGAGCAGTACTTC	CSASSLAGYAYEQYF
TRBD1	TRBV19	.	14	TRBJ1-1	TGTGCCAGTAGTTCAGGACAGGGAAACACTGAAGCTTTCTTT	CASSSGQGNTEAFF
.	TRBV6-5	once	14	TRBJ2-1	TGTGCCAGCACCCCTGGGCAGGGAGTGGATGAGCAGTTCTTC	CASTPGQGVDEQFF
.	TRBV5-1	few	15	TRBJ2-2	TGCGCCAGCAGCATCGGACAGCCTGCGACCCGGGAGCTGTTTTTT	CASSIGQPATRELFF
.	TRBV18	medium-sized	15	TRBJ2-2	TGTGCCAGCTCACCAGTTACAGGGAACACCGGGGAGCTGTTTTTT	CASSPVTGNTGELFF
.	TRBV12-3/TRBV12-4	.	13	TRBJ2-5	TGTCCCAGCAGTTTAGGTGGGGTATTGACCCAGTACTTC	CPSSLGGVLTQYF
.	TRBV30	.	12	TRBJ2-7	TGTGCCTGGAGCGACGGACAATACGAGCAGTACTTC	CAWSDGQYEQYF
.	TRBV11-2	.	15	TRBJ2-3	TGTGCCAGCAGCCCTCTCGGGGATAGCACAGATACGCAGTATTTT	CASSPLGDSTDTQYF
.	TRBV7-2	.	14	TRBJ2-1	TGTGCCAGCAGCTTAGAGACACGGGGCGATGAGCAGTTCTTC	CASSLETRGDEQFF
TRBD1	TRBV7-2	.	17	TRBJ2-7	TGTGCCAGCAGCTCGAGACGGGCCGGGACAGCTATTTACGAGCAGTACTTC	CASSSRRAGTAIYEQYF
.	TRBV20-1	.	12	TRBJ2-2	TGCAGTGCTAGAGTAGTGGGCGGGGAGCTGTTTTTT	CSARVVGGELFF
.	TRBV18	.	14	TRBJ1-5	TGTGCCAGCTCACCACAGAGTGGTGCGGAGCCCCAGCATTTT	CASSPQSGAEPQHF
.	TRBV6-5	many	11	TRBJ2-7	TGTGCCAGCAGGGACTCCTACGAGCAGTACTTC	CASRDSYEQYF
.	TRBV27	.	15	TRBJ2-2	TGTGCCAGCCGGAAAGGGGGGGTTAACACCGGGGAGCTGTTTTTT	CASRKGGVNTGELFF
.	TRBV5-4	few	16	TRBJ1-1	TGTGCCAGCAGCGGGTGGGGTGGTACGGGAAGAACTGAAGCTTTCTTT	CASSGWGGTGRTEAFF
.	TRBV24-1	.	14	TRBJ1-1	TGTGCCACCAGTGATAGTGGAGGGGTCGGTGAAGCTTTCTTT	CATSDSGGVGEAFF
.	TRBV10-1	.	14	TRBJ2-1	TGCGCCAGCAGTGAGTCGACTCTCGGTAATGAGCAGTTCTTC	CASSESTLGNEQFF
TRBD2	TRBV7-2	few	15	TRBJ2-3	TGTGCCAGCAGCTTTCGAGCGGGGCCCGCAGATACGCAGTATTTT	CASSFRAGPADTQYF
.	TRBV5-1	few	13	TRBJ2-1	TGCGCCAGCAGTTACAGGGGAGGGGATGAGCAGTTCTTC	CASSYRGGDEQFF
TRBD1	TRBV5-4	medium-sized	16	TRBJ2-2	TGTGCCAGCAGCTTGAACAGGGGCCTGAACACCGGGGAGCTGTTTTTT	CASSLNRGLNTGELFF
TRBD2	TRBV19	once	14	TRBJ2-1	TGTGCCAGTAGTCTGACTAGCGGTGACAATGAGCAGTTCTTC	CASSLTSGDNEQFF
TRBD2	TRBV12-3/TRBV12-4	many	16	TRBJ2-1	TGTGCCAGCATCCCCAGCGGGGGAGTCTCCTACAATGAGCAGTTCTTC	CASIPSGGVSYNEQFF
.	TRBV7-2	.	14	TRBJ2-7	TGTGCCAGCAGCTTAGCCCGGACTCCCTACGAGCAGTACTTC	CASSLARTPYEQYF
.	TRBV27	few	13	TRBJ1-1	TGTGCCAGCAGTTTATTGGGGGCTACTGAAGCTTTCTTT	CASSLLGATEAFF
TRBD1	TRBV6-1	.	13	TRBJ1-2	TGTGCCAGCAGTGTGGGGACAGGTTATGGCTACACCTTC	CASSVGTGYGYTF
TRBD1	TRBV29-1	medium-sized	14	TRBJ1-1	TGCAGCGTTGTGGGGGGGACAGGGTACACTGAAGCTTTCTTT	CSVVGGTGYTEAFF
.	TRBV5-1	.	15	TRBJ2-7	TGCGCCAGCAGCTACCGACTACCTGGGGCAGACGAGCAGTACTTC	CASSYRLPGADEQYF
.	TRBV5-1	many	16	TRBJ2-3	TGCGCCAGCAGCTTGGGAGGGCAAGCAGGCACAGATACGCAGTATTTT	CASSLGGQAGTDTQYF